A single sample is the source of the 2 T cell receptor beta chains below, sequenced in a study of early T cells in non-severe SARS-CoV-2 infection. TCRdb fed the 5' RACE reads into MiXCR, producing one record per CDR3 protein. The table records 25,000 to 30,000 distinct CDR3 sequences, around 5.8% of them present only once. Material: whole blood, obtained at baseline. These receptors all stem from an adult who was a healthcare worker with PCR-confirmed SARS-CoV-2 infection or an uninfected control (not recorded which).

This clonotype was recorded at least ten times. The chain carries TRBV30 and TRBJ2-3; D not resolved. The V gene lost 5 bases and the J gene lost 2 bases, with 8 bases spanning the gap. The CDR3 covers 12 residues. Germline CDR1 GTSNPN, CDR2 SVGIG (reference sequence). The CDR3 spells CAWSLYTDTQYF. DNA for the CDR3: TGTGCCTGGTCACTGTACACAGATACGCAGTATTTT.

Many counts were recorded for this clonotype. The chain recombines TRBV12-3 or TRBV12-4 with TRBJ2-1, with 9 positions matching TRBD2. The CDR3 has 13 residues. The junction had 6 bases not matched to a gene; V was cut back by 7 bases and J by 8 bases. CDR3: CASTYSGSHEQFF. The DNA for the CDR3 is TGTGCCAGCACCTATAGCGGGAGCCATGAGCAGTTCTTC.